Listed below are T cell receptor beta chains from one sample, sequenced in a study of neoadjuvant anti-PD-1 for oral cavity cancer. Assay: immunoSEQ multiplex PCR; the TCRdb copy retains only in-frame clones and omits some. The sample holds 70,000 to 95,000 clones; roughly 80% are singletons and the top ten take around 3.1%. Sequenced here: PBMCs, sampled before nivolumab (anti-PD-1) treatment. These receptors were collected from a person between 40 and 85 years old with oral cavity squamous cell carcinoma. The CDR3 runs from the conserved cysteine through the conserved F or W. The D gene is left open where the match is weak. Rows may omit the clone size; those that give it use once, few, many or a size class.

>TRBJ2-7|TRBV5-1|once|TRBD2
TGCGCCAGCAGCTTCTATGAGTCCGGGGGGTACGAGCAGTACTTC
CASSFYESGGYEQYF
>TRBJ2-1|TRBV7-2|-|-
TGTGCCAGCAGCTTAGAGGTCAACTCCTACAATGAGCAGTTCTTC
CASSLEVNSYNEQFF
>TRBJ1-5|TRBV5-6|-|-
TGTGCCAGCAGCTTGGGACGCCGCAAACAGAATCAGCCCCAGCATTTT
CASSLGRRKQNQPQHF
>TRBJ1-1|TRBV6-5|-|-
TGTGCCAGCAGTTCAGGCCTGGGTGCTGAAGCTTTCTTT
CASSSGLGAEAFF
>TRBJ1-1|TRBV10-3|-|TRBD1
TGTGCCATCTCTGGACAGGGCGGCACTGAAGCTTTCTTT
CAISGQGGTEAFF
>TRBJ2-6|TRBV13|-|-
TGTGCCAGCAGCTTTGGAAGAACGGTGGTCTCTGGGGCCAACGTCCTGACTTTC
CASSFGRTVVSGANVLTF
>TRBJ2-7|TRBV7-8|-|TRBD2
TGTGCCAGCAGTCACGGACTAGCGACGACCTACGAGCAGTACTTC
CASSHGLATTYEQYF
>TRBJ1-2|TRBV29-1|-|-
TGCAGCGTTGCAGCAGGGGAGGGTAACTATGGCTACACCTTC
CSVAAGEGNYGYTF
>TRBJ2-7|TRBV20-1|-|-
TGCAGTGCTACTCGGGGGTTCGAGCAGTACTTC
CSATRGFEQYF
>TRBJ1-2|TRBV10-3|-|TRBD1
TGTGCCATCAGAGCACAGGGGGCCGGCTATGGCTACACCTTC
CAIRAQGAGYGYTF
>TRBJ1-2|TRBV9|few|-
TGTGCCAGCAGCGTTGCGACCGAAGCTAACTATGGCTACACCTTC
CASSVATEANYGYTF
>TRBJ2-5|TRBV5-1|-|TRBD1
TGCGCCAGCAGCTTACGGGACAGAAAAGAGACCCAGTACTTC
CASSLRDRKETQYF
>TRBJ1-2|TRBV5-1|-|TRBD1
TGCGCCAGCAGCTTGACAGGGGGGGCTAACTATGGCTACACCTTC
CASSLTGGANYGYTF
>TRBJ2-7|TRBV6-5|-|-
TGTGCCAGCAGTTTCCAAGGGTCGCCACTCTACGAGCAGTACTTC
CASSFQGSPLYEQYF
>TRBJ2-1|TRBV10-3|-|-
TGTGCCATCAGTGACCGACAAGATGAGCAGTTCTTC
CAISDRQDEQFF
>TRBJ2-3|TRBV2|few|TRBD2
TGTGCCAGCAGAAGATTAGCGGGACCCACAGATACGCAGTATTTT
CASRRLAGPTDTQYF
>TRBJ2-2|TRBV11-3|-|TRBD2
TGTGCCAGCAGCTTAGGGGCGGGAGCTGTCACCGGGGAGCTGTTTTTT
CASSLGAGAVTGELFF
>TRBJ2-2|TRBV10-1|once|-
TGCGCCAGCAGTACCGGGACTAACACCGGGGAGCTGTTTTTT
CASSTGTNTGELFF
>TRBJ1-1|TRBV5-1|-|TRBD1
TGCGCCAGCAGCTTGGACAGGGGGGAGGGCACTGAAGCTTTCTTT
CASSLDRGEGTEAFF
>TRBJ2-2|TRBV19|-|TRBD2
TGTGCCAGTCTTATAGGGACTAGCGGGGAGCTGTTTTTT
CASLIGTSGELFF
>TRBJ1-1|TRBV6-5|-|-
TGTGCCAGCAGTTACGACCGGGTTAGAAACACTGAAGCTTTCTTT
CASSYDRVRNTEAFF
>TRBJ2-7|TRBV21-1|-|-
TGTGCCAGCAGCACAGGGGGGGACTACGAGCAGTACTTC
CASSTGGDYEQYF
>TRBJ1-5|TRBV5-8|-|TRBD1
TGTGCCAGCAGCTTGTGGTCGACAGGGGCTGATCAGCCCCAGCATTTT
CASSLWSTGADQPQHF
>TRBJ1-2|TRBV28|-|TRBD1
TGTGCCAGCAGTCCCGACAGGGGCTATGGCTACACCTTC
CASSPDRGYGYTF
>TRBJ2-7|TRBV10-3|few|-
TGTGCCACCGGGGGGGGACAGCTAGACGAGCAGTACTTC
CATGGGQLDEQYF
>TRBJ2-7|TRBV7-8|once|-
TGTGCCAGCAGCTTAGCGGGATCGACCTCCTACGAGCAGTACTTC
CASSLAGSTSYEQYF
>TRBJ2-2|TRBV19|few|TRBD1
TGTGCCAGTAACCAACAGGGGGCCGCCGGGGAGCTGTTTTTT
CASNQQGAAGELFF
>TRBJ2-7|TRBV5-1|-|TRBD1
TGCGCCAGCAGCTTGGGCCCGGGACAGGGGGGAGAGCAGTACTTC
CASSLGPGQGGEQYF
>TRBJ2-3|TRBV28|-|-
TGTGCCAGCAGTGACTCTAGCCCAGATACGCAGTATTTT
CASSDSSPDTQYF
>TRBJ1-1|TRBV2|-|TRBD1
TGTGCCAGCAGTGAAGCGGACAGGGCGGGCACTGAAGCTTTCTTT
CASSEADRAGTEAFF
>TRBJ1-1|TRBV5-1|-|-
TGCGCCAGCAGCTCTTTGACAGGGAACACTGAAGCTTTCTTT
CASSSLTGNTEAFF